This is a list of T cell receptor beta chains from one sample in a study of T cell repertoires in cytomegalovirus infection. MiXCR was run by TCRdb on the reads, yielding one entry per CDR3 protein. The table shows fewer than 60,000 distinct CDR3 sequences, with about 20% occurring only once. Their cognate antigens are unknown. The source was CD8+ T cells from cultured PBMCs, collected from culture after CMV antigen stimulation. These TCRs come from a human donor in good health (CMV status not recorded). Some clones in this sample may be carry-over from other donors' samples. The conserved cysteine and the conserved F or W are not part of the CDR3 here.

V: TRBV2; J: TRBJ2-7; CDR3: ASSDKPAGRTYEQY
V: TRBV7-9; J: TRBJ1-5; CDR3: ASSLGEGYGNQPQH
V: TRBV7-2; J: TRBJ2-1; CDR3: ASSLRTVYYNEQF
V: TRBV7-3; J: TRBJ2-6; CDR3: ASPTSGANVLT
V: TRBV7-2; J: TRBJ2-3; CDR3: ASSLRPTGLSSTDTQY
V: TRBV2; J: TRBJ2-1; CDR3: ASIERMVSEQF
V: TRBV7-7; J: TRBJ2-1; CDR3: ASSPRTGIKGNEQF
V: TRBV10-2; J: TRBJ2-1; CDR3: ASTDWGGGYNEQF
V: TRBV7-3; J: TRBJ2-3; CDR3: ASSSSGASTDTQY
V: TRBV6-5; J: TRBJ2-2; CDR3: ASSYSGTGELF
V: TRBV7-9; J: TRBJ2-1; CDR3: ASSRRGGRGNSDEQF
V: TRBV6-2/TRBV6-3; J: TRBJ2-1; CDR3: ASSYKFGLAGDNEQF
V: TRBV4-1; J: TRBJ2-5; CDR3: ASSQVKEGQETQY
V: TRBV7-8; J: TRBJ2-5; CDR3: ASTLLVGSEETQY
V: TRBV7-3; J: TRBJ1-1; CDR3: ASSATTGGHTEAF
V: TRBV6-6; J: TRBJ2-1; CDR3: ASLDRTYNEQF
V: TRBV7-9; J: TRBJ1-2; CDR3: ASSLQGFLYGYT
V: TRBV7-8; J: TRBJ2-3; CDR3: ASSLARTETDTQY
V: TRBV5-1; J: TRBJ2-2; CDR3: ASSTSVNTGELF
V: TRBV7-9; J: TRBJ2-5; CDR3: ASSLASSQGWETQY
V: TRBV9; J: TRBJ1-5; CDR3: ASSDTGDPNQPQH
V: TRBV10-3; J: TRBJ2-7; CDR3: AIRIKQGELLYEQY
V: TRBV29-1; J: TRBJ2-1; CDR3: SVEAPARKSYNEQF
V: TRBV6-1; J: TRBJ2-1; CDR3: ASSEAPGGGAFNEQF
V: TRBV7-9; J: TRBJ2-1; CDR3: ASKVDSYNEQF
V: TRBV11-2; J: TRBJ1-2; CDR3: ASSLVPLEGFVYT
V: TRBV4-2; J: TRBJ2-3; CDR3: ASSQDGTSVTDTQY
V: TRBV6-1; J: TRBJ1-6; CDR3: ASTRDSQNVPLH
V: TRBV11-2; J: TRBJ2-7; CDR3: ASSQGVEQY
V: TRBV12-3/TRBV12-4; J: TRBJ1-4; CDR3: ASSPLNSEKLF
V: TRBV11-2; J: TRBJ2-3; CDR3: ASSYGLVADTQY
V: TRBV7-2; J: TRBJ2-3; CDR3: ASSLAVGTSSTDTQY
V: TRBV7-2; J: TRBJ1-5; CDR3: ASSRDHWEGNQPQH
V: TRBV6-2/TRBV6-3; J: TRBJ2-1; CDR3: ASSYYRSAGSYNEQF
V: TRBV7-2; J: TRBJ2-3; CDR3: ASSLDLTGVDTQY
V: TRBV29-1; J: TRBJ2-1; CDR3: SVVTSYNEQF
V: TRBV6-2/TRBV6-3; J: TRBJ2-7; CDR3: ASSYEGQGAYEQY
V: TRBV7-9; J: TRBJ1-1; CDR3: ASSSSGGRTEAF
V: TRBV15; J: TRBJ2-2; CDR3: ATSRRLAITGELF
V: TRBV11-2; J: TRBJ2-3; CDR3: ASNHRWGRESTDTQY
V: TRBV6-6; J: TRBJ2-5; CDR3: ASSYGRGVVFGGTQY
V: TRBV7-9; J: TRBJ2-3; CDR3: ASTIAGGTDTQY
V: TRBV28; J: TRBJ1-2; CDR3: ASSPGSNVLSYT